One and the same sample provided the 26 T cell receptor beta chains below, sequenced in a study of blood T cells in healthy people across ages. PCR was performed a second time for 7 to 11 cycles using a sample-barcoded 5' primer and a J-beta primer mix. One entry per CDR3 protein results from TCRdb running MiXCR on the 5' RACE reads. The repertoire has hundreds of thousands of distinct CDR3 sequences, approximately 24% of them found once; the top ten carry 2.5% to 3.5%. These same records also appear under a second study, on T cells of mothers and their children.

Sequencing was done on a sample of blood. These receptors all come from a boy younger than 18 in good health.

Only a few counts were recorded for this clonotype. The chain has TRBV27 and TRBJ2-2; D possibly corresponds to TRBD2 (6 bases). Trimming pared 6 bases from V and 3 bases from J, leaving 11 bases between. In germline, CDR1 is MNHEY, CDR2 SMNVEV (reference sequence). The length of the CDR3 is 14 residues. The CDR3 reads CASRGRIYTGELFF. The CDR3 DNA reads TGTGCCAGCAGAGGGAGGATTTACACCGGGGAGCTGTTTTTT.

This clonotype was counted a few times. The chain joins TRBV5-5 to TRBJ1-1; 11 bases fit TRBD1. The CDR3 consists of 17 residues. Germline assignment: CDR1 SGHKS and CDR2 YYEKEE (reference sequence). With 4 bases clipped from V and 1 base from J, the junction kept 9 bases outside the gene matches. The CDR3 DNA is TGTGCCAGCAGCGCCGGGACAGGGGGAACTCCGAACACTGAAGCTTTCTTT. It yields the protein CASSAGTGGTPNTEAFF.

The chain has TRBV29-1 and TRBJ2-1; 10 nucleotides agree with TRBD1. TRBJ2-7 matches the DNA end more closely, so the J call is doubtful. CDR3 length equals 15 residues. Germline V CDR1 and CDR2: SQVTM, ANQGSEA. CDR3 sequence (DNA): TGCAGCGTTCGATCCCGGGACAGGGGATCCTACGAGCAGTACTTC. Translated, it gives CSVRSRDRGSYEQYF.

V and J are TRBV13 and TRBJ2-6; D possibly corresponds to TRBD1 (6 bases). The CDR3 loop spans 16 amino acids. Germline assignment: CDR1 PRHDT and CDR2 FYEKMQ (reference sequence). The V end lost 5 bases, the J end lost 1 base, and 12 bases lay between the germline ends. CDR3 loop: CASSLHRESGANVLTF. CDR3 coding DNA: TGTGCCAGCAGCCTACACAGGGAATCTGGGGCCAACGTCCTGACTTTC.

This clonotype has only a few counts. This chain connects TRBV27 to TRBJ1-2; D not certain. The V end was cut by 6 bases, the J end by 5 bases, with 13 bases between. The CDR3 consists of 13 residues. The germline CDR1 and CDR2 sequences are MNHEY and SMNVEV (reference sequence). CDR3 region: CASRRTRPYGYTF. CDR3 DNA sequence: TGTGCCAGCAGACGAACCAGACCTTATGGCTACACCTTC.

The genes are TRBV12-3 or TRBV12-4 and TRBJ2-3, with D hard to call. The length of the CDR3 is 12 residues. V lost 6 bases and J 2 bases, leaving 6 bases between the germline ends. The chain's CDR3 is CASRPITDTQYF. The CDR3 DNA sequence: TGTGCCAGCAGACCTATCACAGATACGCAGTATTTT.

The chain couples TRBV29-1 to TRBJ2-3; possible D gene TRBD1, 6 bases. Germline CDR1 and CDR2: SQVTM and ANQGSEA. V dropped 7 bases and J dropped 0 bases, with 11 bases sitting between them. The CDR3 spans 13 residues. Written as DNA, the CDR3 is TGCAGCGGGGCAGGGGCCAGCACAGATACGCAGTATTTT. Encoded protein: CSGAGASTDTQYF.

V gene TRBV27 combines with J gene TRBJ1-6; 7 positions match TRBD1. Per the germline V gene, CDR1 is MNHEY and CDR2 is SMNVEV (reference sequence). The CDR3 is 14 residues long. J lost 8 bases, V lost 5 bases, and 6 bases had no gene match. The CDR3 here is CASSIYRGDSPLHF. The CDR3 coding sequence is TGTGCCAGCAGTATTTACAGGGGTGATTCACCCCTCCACTTT.

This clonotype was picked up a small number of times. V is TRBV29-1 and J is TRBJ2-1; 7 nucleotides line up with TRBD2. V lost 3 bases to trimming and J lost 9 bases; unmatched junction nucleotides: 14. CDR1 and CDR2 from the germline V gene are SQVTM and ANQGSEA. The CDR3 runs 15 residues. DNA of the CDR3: TGCAGCGTTGATTCGGGCCCCGGGGGGATCGGTGAGCAGTTCTTC. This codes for CSVDSGPGGIGEQFF.

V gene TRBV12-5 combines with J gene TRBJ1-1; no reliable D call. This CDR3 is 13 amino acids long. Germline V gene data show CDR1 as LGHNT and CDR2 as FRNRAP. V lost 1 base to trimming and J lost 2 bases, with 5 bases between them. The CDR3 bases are TGTGCTAGTGGTTTGGCCCACAACACTGAAGCTTTCTTT. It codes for CASGLAHNTEAFF.

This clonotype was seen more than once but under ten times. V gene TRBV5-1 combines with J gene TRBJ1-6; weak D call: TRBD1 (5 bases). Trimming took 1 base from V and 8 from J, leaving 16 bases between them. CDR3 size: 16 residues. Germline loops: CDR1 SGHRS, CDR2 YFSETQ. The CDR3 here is CASSLRQRLIDSPLHF. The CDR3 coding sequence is TGCGCCAGCAGCTTGAGACAGAGGTTGATTGATTCACCCCTCCACTTT.

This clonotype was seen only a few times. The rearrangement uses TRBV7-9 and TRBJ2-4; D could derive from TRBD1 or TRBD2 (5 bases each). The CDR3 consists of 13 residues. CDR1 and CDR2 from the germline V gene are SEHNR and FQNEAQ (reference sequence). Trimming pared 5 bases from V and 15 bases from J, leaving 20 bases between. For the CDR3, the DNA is TGTGCCAGCAGCCCCCTCATGGGGGAAGGAGGGTACTTC. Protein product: CASSPLMGEGGYF.

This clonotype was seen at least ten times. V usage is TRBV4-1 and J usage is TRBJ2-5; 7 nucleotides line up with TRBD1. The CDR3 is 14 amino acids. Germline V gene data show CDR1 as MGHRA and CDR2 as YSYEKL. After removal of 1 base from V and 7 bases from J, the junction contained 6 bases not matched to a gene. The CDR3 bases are TGCGCCAGCAGCCAAGGGGGACAGCGTGGGACCCAGTACTTC. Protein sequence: CASSQGGQRGTQYF.

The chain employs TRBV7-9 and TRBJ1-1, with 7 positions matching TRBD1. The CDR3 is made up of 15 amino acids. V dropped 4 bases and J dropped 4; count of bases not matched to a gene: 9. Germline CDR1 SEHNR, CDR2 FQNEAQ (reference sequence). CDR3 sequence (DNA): TGTGCCAGCAGCTCCCCAGGGGGTCCGGGCACTGAAGCTTTCTTT. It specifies CASSSPGGPGTEAFF.

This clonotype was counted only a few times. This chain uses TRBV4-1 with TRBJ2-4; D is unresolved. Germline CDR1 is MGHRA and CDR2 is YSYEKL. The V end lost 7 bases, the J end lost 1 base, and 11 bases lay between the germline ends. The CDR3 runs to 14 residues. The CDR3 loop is CASNPVVAKNIQYF. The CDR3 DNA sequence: TGCGCCAGCAACCCGGTCGTGGCCAAAAACATTCAGTACTTC.

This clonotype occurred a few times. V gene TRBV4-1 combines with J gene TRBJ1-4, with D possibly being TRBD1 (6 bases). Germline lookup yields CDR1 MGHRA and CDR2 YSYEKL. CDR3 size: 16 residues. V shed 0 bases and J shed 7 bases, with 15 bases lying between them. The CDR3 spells CASSQEKRGLSEKLFF. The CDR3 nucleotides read TGCGCCAGCAGCCAAGAAAAAAGGGGGTTGAGTGAAAAACTGTTTTTT.

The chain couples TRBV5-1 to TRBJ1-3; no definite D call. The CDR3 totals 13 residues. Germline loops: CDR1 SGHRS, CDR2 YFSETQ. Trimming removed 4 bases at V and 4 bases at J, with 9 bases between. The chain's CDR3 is CASSEGGGNTIYF. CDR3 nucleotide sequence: TGCGCCAGCAGCGAGGGAGGGGGAAACACCATATATTTT.

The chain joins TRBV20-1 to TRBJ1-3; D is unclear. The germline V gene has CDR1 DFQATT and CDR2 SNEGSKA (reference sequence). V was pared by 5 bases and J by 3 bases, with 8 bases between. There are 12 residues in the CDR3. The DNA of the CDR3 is TGCAGTGCTCTTGACCGTGGAAACACCATATATTTT. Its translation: CSALDRGNTIYF.

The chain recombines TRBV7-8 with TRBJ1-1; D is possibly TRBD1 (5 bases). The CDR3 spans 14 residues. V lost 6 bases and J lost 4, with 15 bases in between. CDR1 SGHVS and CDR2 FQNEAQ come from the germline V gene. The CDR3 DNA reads TGTGCCAGCAGTGTGTGGGGGGTGGGCACTGAAGCTTTCTTT. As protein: CASSVWGVGTEAFF.

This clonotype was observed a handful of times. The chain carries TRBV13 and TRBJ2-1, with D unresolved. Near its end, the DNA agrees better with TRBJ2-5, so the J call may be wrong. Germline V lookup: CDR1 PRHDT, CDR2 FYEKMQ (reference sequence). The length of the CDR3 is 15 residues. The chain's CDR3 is CASSLGVAREETQYF. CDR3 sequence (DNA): TGTGCCAGCAGCTTAGGGGTGGCCAGAGAAGAGACCCAGTACTTC.

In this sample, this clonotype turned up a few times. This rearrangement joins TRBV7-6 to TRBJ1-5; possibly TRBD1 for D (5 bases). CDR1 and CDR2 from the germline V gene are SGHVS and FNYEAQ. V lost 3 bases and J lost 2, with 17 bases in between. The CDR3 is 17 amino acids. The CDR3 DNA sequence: TGTGCCAGCAGCTTTAGGGGCCAAAGGGGTGGCAATCAGCCCCAGCATTTT. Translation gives CASSFRGQRGGNQPQHF.

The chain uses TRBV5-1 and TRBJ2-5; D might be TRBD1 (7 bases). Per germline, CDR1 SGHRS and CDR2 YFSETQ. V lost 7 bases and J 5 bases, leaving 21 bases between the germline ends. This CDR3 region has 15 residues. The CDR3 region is CASGGTAYRAETQYF. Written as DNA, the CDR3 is TGCGCCAGCGGGGGGACAGCCTATAGGGCGGAGACCCAGTACTTC.

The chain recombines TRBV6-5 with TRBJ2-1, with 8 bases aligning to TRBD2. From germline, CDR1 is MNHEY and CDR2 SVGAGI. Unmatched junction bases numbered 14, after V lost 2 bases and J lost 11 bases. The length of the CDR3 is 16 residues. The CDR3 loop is CASSYLLRGGQFQQFF. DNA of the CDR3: TGTGCCAGCAGTTACCTCTTACGGGGGGGCCAGTTTCAGCAGTTCTTC.

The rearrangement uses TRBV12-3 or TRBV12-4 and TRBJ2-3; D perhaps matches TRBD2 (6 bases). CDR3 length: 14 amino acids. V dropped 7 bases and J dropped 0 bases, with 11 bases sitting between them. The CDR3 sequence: CASTIRGSTDTQYF. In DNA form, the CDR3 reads TGTGCCAGCACTATACGGGGGAGCACAGATACGCAGTATTTT.

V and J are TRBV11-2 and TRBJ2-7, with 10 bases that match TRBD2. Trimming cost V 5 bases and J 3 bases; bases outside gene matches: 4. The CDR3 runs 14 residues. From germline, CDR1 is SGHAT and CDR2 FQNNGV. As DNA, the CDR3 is TGTGCCAGCAGCGTCCAGCGGGGGGGCTACGAGCAGTACTTC. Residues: CASSVQRGGYEQYF.

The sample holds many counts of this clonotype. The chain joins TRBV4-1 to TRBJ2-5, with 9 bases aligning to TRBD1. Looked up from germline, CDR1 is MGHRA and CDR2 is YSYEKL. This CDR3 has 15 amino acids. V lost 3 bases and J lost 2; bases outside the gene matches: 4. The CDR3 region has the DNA TGCGCCAGCAGCCAGGCGGGACAGGGTCAAGAGACCCAGTACTTC. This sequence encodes CASSQAGQGQETQYF.